The 2 T cell receptor beta chains below all came from one sample that was sequenced in a study of T cell responses to AZD1222 COVID-19 vaccine (dated by TCRdb to the early 2020s). The time point label of this sample denotes: baseline before first vaccination. The library was prepared using the immunoSEQ multiplex PCR assay. Entries here come from immuneACCESS through TCRdb and include only in-frame sequences with V and J called. Some clones fail to appear in such tables; in the studies checked, an unresolved V gene covers under half of the shortfall, and the cause of the remainder is unknown. The sample table shows 95,000 to 150,000 clones, and approximately 92% are seen once. Of the sample, approximately 3.3% is held by the ten largest clones. This material consisted of peripheral blood, taken on day 0 of AZD1222 vaccination. The receptors shown here come from an adult in good health.

This chain links TRBV19 with TRBJ1-5; D might be TRBD1 (5 bases). Trimming cost V 5 bases and J 0 bases, with 11 bases left between them. The length of the CDR3 is 15 residues. Germline-derived CDR1 and CDR2 are LNHDA and SQIVND (reference sequence). The CDR3 loop reads CASSVRQTSNQPQHF. The CDR3 DNA reads as TGTGCCAGTAGTGTCCGACAGACTAGCAATCAGCCCCAGCATTTT.

This sequence joins TRBV11-2 and TRBJ2-5, with 10 bases aligning to TRBD1. Germline CDR1 SGHAT, CDR2 FQNNGV. V dropped 5 bases and J dropped 5; count of bases not matched to a gene: 5. This CDR3 is 14 amino acids long. CDR3 residues: CASSRDRGHETQYF. As DNA, the CDR3 is TGTGCCAGCAGCCGAGACAGGGGGCACGAGACCCAGTACTTC.